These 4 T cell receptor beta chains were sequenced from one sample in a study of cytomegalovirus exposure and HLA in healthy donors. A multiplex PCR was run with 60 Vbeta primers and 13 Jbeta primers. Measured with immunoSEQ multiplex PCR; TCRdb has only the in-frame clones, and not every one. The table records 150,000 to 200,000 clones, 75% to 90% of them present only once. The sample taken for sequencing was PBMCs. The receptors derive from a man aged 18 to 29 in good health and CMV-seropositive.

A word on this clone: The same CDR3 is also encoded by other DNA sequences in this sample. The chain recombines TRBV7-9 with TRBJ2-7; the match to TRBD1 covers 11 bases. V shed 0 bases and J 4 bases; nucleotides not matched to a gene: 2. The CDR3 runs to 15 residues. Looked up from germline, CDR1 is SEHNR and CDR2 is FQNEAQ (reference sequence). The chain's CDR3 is CASSLAGTGGYEQYF. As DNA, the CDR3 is TGTGCCAGCAGCTTAGCGGGGACAGGGGGGTACGAGCAGTACTTC. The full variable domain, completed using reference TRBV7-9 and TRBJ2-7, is DTGVSQNPRHKITKRGQNVTFRCDPISEHNRLYWYRQTLGQGPEFLTYFQNEAQLEKSRLLSDRFSAERPKGSFSTLEIQRTEQGDSAMYLCASSLAGTGGYEQYFGPGTRLTVT.

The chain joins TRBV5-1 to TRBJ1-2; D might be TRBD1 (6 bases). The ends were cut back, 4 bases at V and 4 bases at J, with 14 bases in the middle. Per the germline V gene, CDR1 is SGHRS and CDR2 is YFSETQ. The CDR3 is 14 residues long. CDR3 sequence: CASSPDSLGYGYTF. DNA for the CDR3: TGCGCCAGCAGCCCGGACAGCCTTGGCTATGGCTACACCTTC.

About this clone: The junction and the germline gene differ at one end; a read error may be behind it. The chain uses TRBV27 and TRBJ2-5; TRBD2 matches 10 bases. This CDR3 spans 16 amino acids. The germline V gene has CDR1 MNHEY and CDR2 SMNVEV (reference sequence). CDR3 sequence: CASSLSSGGPQGTQYF. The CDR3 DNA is TGTGCCAGCAGTCTATCTAGCGGGGGCCCTCAGGGGACCCAGTACTTC.

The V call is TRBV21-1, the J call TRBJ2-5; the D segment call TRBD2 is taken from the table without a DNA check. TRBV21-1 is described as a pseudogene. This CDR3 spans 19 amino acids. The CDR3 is CASRLTAASGGSYQETQYF. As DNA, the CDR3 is TGTGCCAGCAGATTAACGGCGGCTAGCGGGGGATCGTACCAAGAGACCCAGTACTTC.